The 24 T cell receptor beta chains below all came from one sample that was sequenced in a study of blood T cell repertoires in COVID-19. The method was immunoSEQ multiplex PCR; TCRdb's version includes in-frame clones alone and lacks a portion of them. The table lists around 280,000 clones, 70% to 90% of them singletons, with approximately 2% in the top ten. Sample: peripheral blood. These receptors were obtained from a woman aged 25-40 years who had recovered from COVID-19.

V is TRBV7-2 and J is TRBJ1-1; possibly TRBD1 for D (5 bases). The germline V gene encodes CDR1 SGHTA and CDR2 FQGNSA. CDR3 size: 13 residues. V lost 5 bases and J 3 bases, leaving 10 bases between the germline ends. The CDR3 DNA follows: TGTGCCAGCAGCCCCTTCAGGGACACTGAAGCTTTCTTT. Protein product: CASSPFRDTEAFF.

The chain employs TRBV7-9 and TRBJ1-5; 7 bases fit TRBD1. The CDR3 loop spans 14 amino acids. Germline CDR1 is SEHNR and CDR2 is FQNEAQ (reference sequence). With V trimmed by 6 bases and J by 6 bases, 8 bases remained unmatched. The chain's CDR3 is CASSPEGAGQPQHF. CDR3 DNA: TGTGCCAGCAGTCCCGAGGGGGCGGGTCAGCCCCAGCATTTT.

J is TRBJ2-1 and V is TRBV2, with 10 bases aligning to TRBD2. Germline CDR1 is SNHLY and CDR2 is FYNNEI. The junction had 13 bases not matched to a gene; V was cut back by 1 base and J by 10 bases. This CDR3 comprises 17 residues. CDR3 bases: TGTGCCAGCAGTGAAGGCCTAGCGGGAGAGCCGCGTCTGGAGCAGTTCTTC. Residues: CASSEGLAGEPRLEQFF.

The V call is TRBV5-1, the J call TRBJ2-7; D might be TRBD1 (6 bases). The germline V gene encodes CDR1 SGHRS and CDR2 YFSETQ. The germline V and J ends were trimmed by 0 bases and 2 bases, with 15 bases remaining between them. The CDR3 totals 16 residues. The CDR3 region is CASSLGGQAGAYEQYF. The CDR3 bases are TGCGCCAGCAGCTTGGGCGGTCAGGCAGGGGCCTACGAGCAGTACTTC.

The rearrangement joins TRBV27 to TRBJ2-7; the match to TRBD1 covers 10 bases. The germline gives CDR1 MNHEY, CDR2 SMNVEV (reference sequence). V lost 6 bases to trimming and J lost 4 bases; unmatched junction nucleotides: 9. The CDR3 spans 15 residues. The CDR3 protein is CASRSPGQGEYEQYF. Written as DNA, the CDR3 is TGTGCCAGCAGAAGTCCTGGACAGGGGGAATACGAGCAGTACTTC.

The V gene is TRBV6-6, the J gene TRBJ2-7; 9 bases line up with TRBD2. Germline loops: CDR1 MNHNY, CDR2 SVGAGI (reference sequence). Losses at the gene ends were 6 bases for V and 4 bases for J; bases not matched to a gene: 10. There are 15 residues in the CDR3. CDR3 residues: CASRDGLARGYEQYF. CDR3 nucleotides: TGTGCCAGCAGGGACGGACTAGCGAGAGGGTACGAGCAGTACTTC.

The rearrangement joins TRBV7-2 to TRBJ1-5, with D maybe TRBD1 (5 bases). V was trimmed by 3 bases and J by 5 bases, leaving 11 bases between them. The CDR3 length is 14 residues. CDR1 and CDR2 from the germline V gene are SGHTA and FQGNSA. The CDR3 sequence: CASSFWGTDQPQHF. As DNA, the CDR3 is TGTGCCAGCAGCTTTTGGGGGACTGATCAGCCCCAGCATTTT.

The chain recombines TRBV9 with TRBJ2-7, with TRBD2 matching 10 bases. CDR3 length: 15 residues. The junction had 5 bases not matched to a gene; V was cut back by 3 bases and J by 2 bases. Germline assignment: CDR1 SGDLS and CDR2 YYNGEE. CDR3 in DNA: TGTGCCAGCAGCGCTAAAAGCGGGAGGGCCTACGAGCAGTACTTC. The encoded protein is CASSAKSGRAYEQYF.

There are a few counts of this clone. The chain combines TRBV6-5 with TRBJ2-7; D ambiguous. The ends were cut back, 2 bases at V and 0 bases at J, with 11 bases in the middle. This CDR3 spans 15 amino acids. CDR1 is MNHEY and CDR2 is SVGAGI in the germline V gene. CDR3 nucleotide sequence: TGTGCCAGCAGTTACCTTGGCGCTAGCTCCTACGAGCAGTACTTC. This encodes CASSYLGASSYEQYF.

V is TRBV12-3 or TRBV12-4 and J is TRBJ2-1; D is possibly TRBD2 (5 bases). With 2 bases removed from V and 7 bases from J, the gap between germline ends came to 9 bases. The CDR3 is 13 residues long. CDR3 sequence (DNA): TGTGCCAGCAGTTTAAATAGCGCGAATGAGCAGTTCTTC. Its translation is CASSLNSANEQFF.

The chain carries TRBV7-2 and TRBJ2-1, with 12 nucleotides matching TRBD2. In germline, CDR1 is SGHTA, CDR2 FQGNSA. The CDR3 has 18 amino acids. V lost 2 bases to trimming and J lost 0 bases; unmatched junction nucleotides: 5. The CDR3 DNA reads as TGTGCCAGCAGCTTACTACTAGCGGGAGGACCCTCCTACAATGAGCAGTTCTTC. This sequence encodes CASSLLLAGGPSYNEQFF.

This chain uses TRBV6-6 with TRBJ1-2; perhaps TRBD1 as D (5 bases). Per the germline V gene, CDR1 is MNHNY and CDR2 is SVGAGI (reference sequence). The CDR3 loop spans 14 amino acids. Trimming took off 6 bases at V and 7 bases at J, with 18 bases between the two ends. CDR3 coding DNA: TGTGCCAGCAGACCCGGGACGGGGGGTCTTGGCTACACCTTC. Its translation is CASRPGTGGLGYTF.

This clone has only a few counts. The rearrangement joins TRBV7-2 to TRBJ2-5, with TRBD2 matching over 8 bases. The CDR3 length is 16 residues. The junction had 10 bases not matched to a gene; V was cut back by 5 bases and J by 2 bases. Germline V gene data show CDR1 as SGHTA and CDR2 as FQGNSA. The CDR3 coding sequence is TGTGCCAGCAGCACTCAAGCGGGACTAGGTCAAGAGACCCAGTACTTC. Translated, it gives CASSTQAGLGQETQYF.

The chain combines TRBV6-2 or TRBV6-3 with TRBJ1-1; perhaps TRBD1 as D (6 bases). The CDR3 is 13 residues long. Germline lookup yields CDR1 MNHEY and CDR2 SVGEGT. V lost 2 bases and J 4 bases, leaving 8 bases between the germline ends. CDR3 in DNA: TGTGCCAGCAGTTACCGGGACACCACTGAAGCTTTCTTT. Translated, it gives CASSYRDTTEAFF.

The genes are TRBV2 and TRBJ2-2; 9 bases line up with TRBD1. Germline CDR1 and CDR2: SNHLY and FYNNEI. Unmatched junction bases numbered 6, after V lost 5 bases and J lost 2 bases. The CDR3 runs 16 residues. CDR3 in amino acids: CASSKDRGANTGELFF. CDR3 coding DNA: TGTGCCAGCAGTAAGGACAGGGGTGCCAACACCGGGGAGCTGTTTTTT.

J is TRBJ2-7 and V is TRBV11-2, with TRBD2 identical over 7 bases. Looked up from germline, CDR1 is SGHAT and CDR2 is FQNNGV. With 3 bases clipped from V and 3 bases from J, the junction kept 5 bases outside the gene matches. The CDR3 covers 14 residues. CDR3 DNA: TGTGCCAGCAGCTTTGGCGGGAGCGTCTACGAGCAGTACTTC. It yields the protein CASSFGGSVYEQYF.

The gene calls are TRBV5-4 and TRBJ1-6; 8 nucleotides line up with TRBD1. The junction had 6 bases not matched to a gene; V was cut back by 4 bases and J by 6 bases. The CDR3 sequence is 15 residues long. Germline lookup yields CDR1 SGHNT and CDR2 YYREEE (reference sequence). CDR3 bases: TGTGCCAGCAGCGGAGGACAGGGCTCTAATTCACCCCTCCACTTT. This gives the protein CASSGGQGSNSPLHF.

With regard to this clone: The same CDR3 is also encoded by other DNA sequences in this sample. The chain couples TRBV5-1 to TRBJ2-7, with TRBD2 identical over 9 bases. After removal of 2 bases from V and 2 bases from J, the junction contained 2 bases not matched to a gene. The germline V gene encodes CDR1 SGHRS and CDR2 YFSETQ. The CDR3 runs to 14 residues. Written as DNA, the CDR3 is TGCGCCAGCAGCTTAGCGGGGGGTACCTACGAGCAGTACTTC. It is translated as CASSLAGGTYEQYF.

The genes are TRBV6-1 and TRBJ2-7, with 11 nucleotides matching TRBD1. This CDR3 spans 16 amino acids. V dropped 3 bases and J dropped 4; count of bases not matched to a gene: 8. Germline values: CDR1 MNHNS, CDR2 SASEGT. The CDR3 DNA sequence: TGTGCCAGCAGTGACGCACCCGGGACAGGGGGTTACGAGCAGTACTTC. It specifies CASSDAPGTGGYEQYF.

The chain couples TRBV27 to TRBJ2-7, with 7 bases lining up with TRBD2. This CDR3 comprises 15 residues. With 0 bases clipped from V and 4 bases from J, the junction kept 6 bases outside the gene matches. Germline values: CDR1 MNHEY, CDR2 SMNVEV (reference sequence). CDR3 nucleotide sequence: TGTGCCAGCAGTTTATCCGGGGAGGGTATATACGAGCAGTACTTC. It codes for CASSLSGEGIYEQYF.

The gene calls are TRBV18 and TRBJ1-1, with TRBD1 matching 8 bases. This CDR3 has 16 amino acids. From germline, CDR1 is KGHSH and CDR2 LQKENI. The V segment lost 5 bases and the J segment 4 bases; nucleotides outside the gene matches: 12. The CDR3 is CASSSGQGLVVTEAFF. The CDR3 nucleotides read TGTGCCAGCTCATCAGGACAGGGACTCGTCGTCACTGAAGCTTTCTTT.

The chain links TRBV3-1 (or the pseudogene TRBV3-2) to TRBJ1-2; D is perhaps TRBD1 (6 bases). There are 16 residues in the CDR3. Germline V gene sequence: CDR1 LGHDT, CDR2 YNNKEL (reference sequence). Trimming pared 1 base from V and 4 bases from J, leaving 16 bases between. This CDR3 is CASSQVTRQVIYGYTF. CDR3 sequence (DNA): TGTGCCAGCAGCCAAGTCACCCGACAGGTGATCTATGGCTACACCTTC.

This sequence joins TRBV5-1 and TRBJ1-1, with D possibly matching TRBD1 (5 bases). CDR3 length: 14 amino acids. The germline V gene encodes CDR1 SGHRS and CDR2 YFSETQ. V was trimmed by 3 bases and J by 1 base, leaving 10 bases between them. CDR3 loop: CASSWGVANTEAFF. CDR3 coding DNA: TGCGCCAGCAGCTGGGGGGTGGCGAACACTGAAGCTTTCTTT.

In its sample, this clone was seen a few times. The chain joins TRBV11-2 to TRBJ2-7; TRBD2 aligns across 7 bases. The CDR3 loop spans 15 amino acids. Germline V CDR1 and CDR2: SGHAT, FQNNGV. V lost 6 bases, J lost 3 bases, and 11 bases stayed unmatched. CDR3 nucleotides: TGTGCCAGCAGTGGGGGGGTCCCCGCGAACTACGAGCAGTACTTC. Its protein is CASSGGVPANYEQYF.